Following are 27 T cell receptor beta chains from one sample sequenced in a study of human T cells and chemical hapten exposure. TCRdb independently ran MiXCR on the RACE reads; one entry per CDR3 protein. The table lists approximately 400,000 distinct CDR3 sequences, 4.5% to 5.5% of them singletons. Time point reported: pre-sensitization, week 0. Treatment in this sample: therapeutic diphenylcyclopropenone sensitization with weekly scalp DPC. Sequencing was performed on whole blood, taken in connection with sensitization to the hapten diphenylcyclopropenone (DPC). All receptors derive from a woman in her 50s with alopecia areata. Some clones in this sample may be carry-over from other donors' samples.

There are many counts of this clonotype. In DNA form, the CDR3 reads TGCAGCGTTGCAAAGGATTCCGGGACCCCCTACGAGCAGTACTTC. Its translation is CSVAKDSGTPYEQYF. The rearrangement joins TRBV29-1 to TRBJ2-7; D tentatively reads TRBD1 or TRBD2 (5 bases each). CDR1 and CDR2 from the germline V gene are SQVTM and ANQGSEA. The germline V and J ends were trimmed by 4 bases and 2 bases, with 18 bases remaining between them. The CDR3 runs 15 residues.

This clonotype was picked up many times. The V call is TRBV11-2, the J call TRBJ2-5; 7 bases are shared with TRBD1. Germline lookup yields CDR1 SGHAT and CDR2 FQNNGV. This CDR3 spans 15 amino acids. The V segment lost 6 bases and the J segment 1 base; nucleotides outside the gene matches: 8. This CDR3 reads CASRPTGPIQETQYF. In nucleotides, the CDR3 is TGTGCCAGCAGACCGACAGGGCCCATCCAAGAGACCCAGTACTTC.

This chain connects TRBV28 to TRBJ2-7; 9 bases map to TRBD2. V gave up 8 bases and J gave up 1 base; unmatched junction bases: 12. Germline CDR1 and CDR2: MDHEN and SYDVKM. CDR3 length: 16 amino acids. CDR3 loop: CASSTAGGAWSYEQYF. As DNA, the CDR3 is TGTGCCAGCTCAACTGCGGGAGGGGCATGGTCCTACGAGCAGTACTTC.

The V gene is TRBV12-5, the J gene TRBJ2-2; 8 nucleotides line up with TRBD1. After removal of 5 bases from V and 6 bases from J, the junction contained 11 bases not matched to a gene. The CDR3 consists of 16 residues. Looked up from germline, CDR1 is LGHNT and CDR2 is FRNRAP. DNA of the CDR3: TGTGCTAGTGGTCACGGACAGGGTTTAACGTCCGGGGAGCTGTTTTTT. Encoded protein: CASGHGQGLTSGELFF.

Notes on this clonotype: A much larger clonotype is one base distant, so this may be a read error. The chain recombines TRBV7-6 with TRBJ2-3, with 10 positions matching TRBD2. The CDR3 extends over 16 amino acids. V lost 5 bases and J lost 5; bases outside the gene matches: 10. Germline V CDR1 and CDR2: SGHVS, FNYEAQ. CDR3 sequence (DNA): TGTGCCAGCAGCGCAGGGACTAGCGCAAGGAAAGATACGCAGTATTTT. Protein product: CASSAGTSARKDTQYF.

A note on this clonotype: The junction does not match germline at one end; this may be a read error. The chain carries TRBV25-1 and TRBJ2-1, with unresolved D. This CDR3 is built from 13 residues. Looked up from germline, CDR1 is MGHDK and CDR2 is SYGVNS. The CDR3 bases are TGTGTCAGCAGTCCTCCAGCTAGCAATGAGCAGTTCTTC. Translated: CVSSPPASNEQFF.

This clonotype was recorded a few times. This CDR3 reads CASSSRQNNFNYGYTF. Written as DNA, the CDR3 is TGTGCCAGCAGCTCCAGACAGAACAATTTCAACTATGGCTACACCTTC. This chain links TRBV3-1 with TRBJ1-2; D may be TRBD1 (5 bases). The CDR3 loop spans 16 amino acids. The germline V and J ends were trimmed by 5 bases and 2 bases, with 18 bases remaining between them. The germline CDR1 and CDR2 sequences are LGHDT and YNNKEL (reference sequence).

This clonotype showed up many times. The V and J genes are TRBV6-6 and TRBJ2-5; D not certain. Trimming left V 8 bases short and J 2 bases short, with 15 bases between. The CDR3 extends over 14 amino acids. Germline assignment: CDR1 MNHNY and CDR2 SVGAGI (reference sequence). In nucleotides, the CDR3 is TGTGCCAGCTCATACACGGGTTTACAAGAGACCCAGTACTTC. Translated: CASSYTGLQETQYF.

This clonotype was seen repeatedly, ten times or more. The V and J genes are TRBV20-1 and TRBJ2-5; perhaps TRBD2 as D (6 bases). This CDR3 contains 14 residues. The ends were cut back, 5 bases at V and 2 bases at J, with 15 bases in the middle. Germline V gene lookup returns CDR1 DFQATT and CDR2 SNEGSKA (reference sequence). Written as DNA, the CDR3 is TGCAGTGCTGACAAGGGCCGGGGGCAAGAGACCCAGTACTTC. It codes for CSADKGRGQETQYF.

This clonotype has a handful of counts. V and J are TRBV10-3 and TRBJ2-1; 10 bases match TRBD1. V lost 7 bases and J lost 8; bases outside the gene matches: 17. CDR1 and CDR2 (germline): ENHRY, SYGVKD. This CDR3 is 17 amino acids long. The CDR3 loop reads CAIMARPPGQGFDEQFF. CDR3 nucleotide sequence: TGTGCCATCATGGCCCGGCCACCGGGACAGGGGTTCGATGAGCAGTTCTTC.

The chain has TRBV28 and TRBJ1-1; D is uncertain. Germline V gives CDR1 MDHEN, CDR2 SYDVKM. This CDR3 spans 12 amino acids. Trimming stripped 11 bases from V and 5 bases from J, with 15 bases between. The CDR3 coding sequence is TGTGCCCCTGCGGGGAGGTGTACTGAAGCTTTCTTT. Translated, it gives CAPAGRCTEAFF.

The table lists this clonotype with a few counts. This chain connects TRBV6-2 or TRBV6-3 to TRBJ1-4; D perhaps matches TRBD1 (5 bases). Trimming cost V 2 bases and J 2 bases, with 9 bases left between them. The CDR3 is made up of 15 amino acids. Germline V gene sequence: CDR1 MNHEY, CDR2 SVGEGT. The CDR3: CASSYRGATNEKLFF. The CDR3 DNA reads as TGTGCCAGCAGTTACAGGGGAGCGACTAATGAAAAACTGTTTTTT.

This clonotype was counted between two and nine times. The chain links TRBV7-6 to TRBJ2-7, with TRBD2 identical over 11 bases. The CDR3 is 15 amino acids. V shed 5 bases and J 3 bases; nucleotides not matched to a gene: 6. Germline V gives CDR1 SGHVS, CDR2 FNYEAQ. CDR3 coding DNA: TGTGCCAGCAGCCCGGGACTAGCGGATGTCTACGAGCAGTACTTC. Translation: CASSPGLADVYEQYF.

This clonotype was detected a few times. The chain employs TRBV6-5 and TRBJ1-5; TRBD1 might be the D (5 bases). Trimming removed 5 bases from V and 6 bases from J, with 17 bases in between. CDR1 is MNHEY and CDR2 is SVGAGI in the germline V gene. CDR3 length: 15 amino acids. DNA for the CDR3: TGTGCCAGCAGTCCTACTCCCCAGGGCGGTCAGCCCCAGCATTTT. Residues: CASSPTPQGGQPQHF.

V gene TRBV20-1 combines with J gene TRBJ2-3, with D tentatively TRBD2 (5 bases). The CDR3 contains 13 residues. The germline V gene encodes CDR1 DFQATT and CDR2 SNEGSKA (reference sequence). The V end was cut by 6 bases, the J end by 5 bases, with 15 bases between. CDR3 in amino acids: CSASRTLKDTQYF. CDR3 DNA: TGCAGTGCAAGTAGGACTCTTAAAGATACGCAGTATTTT.

This clonotype has at least ten counts. The chain uses TRBV18 and TRBJ1-1, with D perhaps matching TRBD1 (6 bases). V was trimmed by 1 base and J by 11 bases, leaving 14 bases between them. The CDR3 spans 13 residues. Germline V gives CDR1 KGHSH, CDR2 LQKENI. The CDR3 loop reads CASSPQQGSGAFF. The DNA of the CDR3 is TGTGCCAGCTCACCACAACAGGGTTCAGGGGCTTTCTTT.

This clonotype was observed a handful of times. This sequence joins TRBV7-9 and TRBJ2-7; D ambiguous. Trimming left V 7 bases short and J 0 bases short, with 19 bases between. CDR1 and CDR2 from the germline V gene are SEHNR and FQNEAQ (reference sequence). The CDR3 loop spans 16 amino acids. CDR3 in DNA: TGTGCCAGCACACCTAGTTTGGTGCCTCACTCCTACGAGCAGTACTTC. Protein sequence: CASTPSLVPHSYEQYF.

The gene calls are TRBV7-8 and TRBJ1-5; TRBD1 is a possible D gene (5 bases). Germline assignment: CDR1 SGHVS and CDR2 FQNEAQ. V lost 5 bases to trimming and J lost 2 bases, with 16 bases between them. The CDR3 contains 16 residues. The DNA for the CDR3 is TGTGCCAGCAGCCCCAAGTTAAGGGGAGGCAATCAGCCCCAGCATTTT. It specifies CASSPKLRGGNQPQHF.

This clonotype was seen more than once but under ten times. This chain links TRBV12-3 or TRBV12-4 with TRBJ2-2; a weak D match, TRBD1 (5 bases). This CDR3 is built from 15 residues. V lost 5 bases to trimming and J lost 0 bases, with 10 bases between them. CDR3 in DNA: TGTGCCAGCAGTCCCCAGGGCACGAACACCGGGGAGCTGTTTTTT. It encodes CASSPQGTNTGELFF.

This clonotype was observed a few times. The chain carries TRBV12-3 or TRBV12-4 and TRBJ2-1; D uncertain. The CDR3 is 13 amino acids. Trimming stripped 7 bases from V and 5 bases from J, with 12 bases between. CDR3: CASTGPSDNEQFF. CDR3 nucleotide sequence: TGTGCCAGCACAGGTCCGAGCGACAATGAGCAGTTCTTC.

There are many counts of this clonotype. The rearrangement links TRBV6-5 to TRBJ2-7; D not resolved. The length of the CDR3 is 14 residues. The germline V gene encodes CDR1 MNHEY and CDR2 SVGAGI. Trimming took off 0 bases at V and 0 bases at J, with 6 bases between the two ends. CDR3 loop: CASSYSMFSYEQYF. The CDR3 region has the DNA TGTGCCAGCAGTTACTCGATGTTCTCCTACGAGCAGTACTTC.

This clonotype was counted at least ten times. The chain has TRBV28 and TRBJ2-7, with 10 bases aligning to TRBD2. Germline values: CDR1 MDHEN, CDR2 SYDVKM. Unmatched junction bases numbered 11, after V lost 8 bases and J lost 4 bases. The CDR3 is 15 amino acids. The CDR3: CASGPSGRAYYEQYF. As DNA, the CDR3 is TGTGCCAGCGGGCCAAGCGGGAGGGCCTATTACGAGCAGTACTTC.

A few counts support this clonotype. The V gene is TRBV5-1, the J gene TRBJ2-7, with a possible D match to TRBD2 (5 bases). The CDR3 length is 13 residues. Trimming shortened V by 7 bases and J by 2 bases, and 13 bases separated the two germline ends. CDR1 SGHRS and CDR2 YFSETQ come from the germline V gene. CDR3 DNA sequence: TGCGCCAGCCAGGAGGCGAGAGCCTACGAGCAGTACTTC. This translates into CASQEARAYEQYF.

This clonotype appeared a few times. The chain couples TRBV6-5 to TRBJ2-7; D may be TRBD1 or TRBD2 (6 bases each). This CDR3 comprises 14 residues. Germline V gene sequence: CDR1 MNHEY, CDR2 SVGAGI. The germline V and J ends were trimmed by 4 bases and 5 bases, with 15 bases remaining between them. Written as DNA, the CDR3 is TGTGCCAGCAGTTGGGGGGCCGAGCATCACGAGCAGTACTTC. It specifies CASSWGAEHHEQYF.

This clonotype has at least ten counts. The rearrangement joins TRBV10-3 to TRBJ1-1, with D unclear. V lost 7 bases to trimming and J lost 2 bases, with 11 bases between them. Germline values: CDR1 ENHRY, CDR2 SYGVKD. CDR3 length: 13 amino acids. CDR3 bases: TGTGCCATCAATGACGCGAAAAACACTGAAGCTTTCTTT. Its protein is CAINDAKNTEAFF.

The V call is TRBV9, the J call TRBJ1-5; a possible D gene is TRBD1 (6 bases). The CDR3 runs 13 residues. V dropped 0 bases and J dropped 7 bases, with 8 bases sitting between them. Per the germline V gene, CDR1 is SGDLS and CDR2 is YYNGEE. The CDR3 bases are TGTGCCAGCAGCGTAGGTAGGGGGCAGCCCCAGCATTTT. It codes for CASSVGRGQPQHF. Together with reference TRBV9 and TRBJ1-5, the CDR3 gives the full variable domain: DSGVTQTPKHLITATGQRVTLRCSPRSGDLSVYWYQQSLDQGLQFLIQYYNGEERAKGNILERFSAQQFPDLHSELNLSSLELGDSALYFCASSVGRGQPQHFGDGTRLSIL.

This clonotype was recorded at least ten times. The CDR3 bases are TGTGCCAGCAGTCTCATTGGGGGCTATGAGCAGTTCTTC. The encoded protein is CASSLIGGYEQFF. This sequence joins TRBV7-2 and TRBJ2-1, with D possibly matching TRBD1 (6 bases). This CDR3 region has 13 residues. Germline CDR1 reads SGHTA; CDR2 reads FQGNSA. Trimming took 6 bases from V and 8 from J, leaving 14 bases between them.